The source of this TCR beta chain is a study of naive and memory T cell subsets. General study results and limits: More TCRs at tuberculin sites were read as hypersensitivity T cell infiltration.

Germline V gene sequence: CDR1 SGHTA, CDR2 FQGTGA. Trimming took off 5 bases at V and 3 bases at J, with 12 bases between the two ends. This CDR3 spans 14 amino acids. Ligated cDNA underwent four rounds of PCR with nested alpha and beta constant region primers and SP2. TCRdb called the UMI-ligation and nested PCR reads again in MiXCR, with one record for every CDR3 protein. The sample gives under 25,000 distinct CDR3 sequences, 6% of which show up once; roughly 6.1% is in the top ten. As to this clonotype: Antigen unknown.

Documented treatment: skin biopsy from PPD injection site in Mantoux-positive individual. An oligonucleotide containing a UMI was ligated to the 3' end of TCR cDNA. This receptor was taken from an adult in good health. Sequencing was performed on skin, taken from a tuberculin skin test site. V gene TRBV7-3 combines with J gene TRBJ2-3; D ambiguous. CDR3 loop: CASSLLAGTDTQYF. The CDR3, as DNA: TGTGCCAGCAGCCTATTGGCCGGTACAGATACGCAGTATTTT.